The 19 T cell receptor beta chains below were found in one sample sequenced in a study of CD8 T cells in Susac syndrome. RNA in amounts of about 0.5 to 1 ug was reverse transcribed with random hexamers. TCRdb re-called the immunoSEQ multiplex PCR reads through MiXCR, storing one row per CDR3 protein. Altogether 150,000 to 250,000 distinct CDR3 sequences are present, about 95% being singletons, with the ten largest covering under 0.095%. Sequencing was performed on CD4+ T cells from PBMCs. The receptor source for this set is a human donor with multiple sclerosis.

This sequence joins TRBV7-2 and TRBJ2-1; perhaps TRBD2 as D (5 bases). V was pared by 2 bases and J by 7 bases, with 15 bases between. Per germline, CDR1 SGHTA and CDR2 FQGNSA. The CDR3 covers 15 residues. DNA of the CDR3: TGTGCCAGCAGCTTACTAGCCTTCGGGCGGAATGAGCAGTTCTTC. It encodes CASSLLAFGRNEQFF.

This CDR3 is CASSVEGQPSGEKLFF. The CDR3 DNA is TGTGCCAGCAGCGTAGAGGGACAGCCAAGCGGAGAAAAACTGTTTTTT. The chain has TRBV9 and TRBJ1-4; TRBD1 matches at 7 bases. Germline V gives CDR1 SGDLS, CDR2 YYNGEE. V shed 0 bases and J 8 bases; nucleotides not matched to a gene: 10. The CDR3 runs to 16 residues.

The rearrangement uses TRBV3-1 and TRBJ2-1, with TRBD1 identical over 7 bases. This CDR3 region has 15 residues. Germline assignment: CDR1 LGHDT and CDR2 YNNKEL (reference sequence). V trimming: 5 bases; J trimming: 0 bases; junction bases outside the gene matches: 4. CDR3 protein: CASSERQGSYNEQFF. CDR3 DNA: TGTGCCAGCAGCGAGAGACAGGGCTCCTACAATGAGCAGTTCTTC.

V gene TRBV5-1 combines with J gene TRBJ1-4, with 7 bases aligning to TRBD1. V shed 2 bases, J shed 7 bases, and the junction held 8 bases outside the gene matches. The CDR3 has 15 residues. CDR1 SGHRS and CDR2 YFSETQ come from the germline V gene. The CDR3 DNA sequence: TGCGCCAGCAGCTTATCGACAGGGAAGTCTGAAAAACTGTTTTTT. It translates to CASSLSTGKSEKLFF.

The rearrangement uses TRBV7-8 and TRBJ2-1; D may be TRBD2 (6 bases). Deletions cut 5 bases from V and 6 bases from J, with 17 bases between. The germline V gene encodes CDR1 SGHVS and CDR2 FQNEAQ. The CDR3 runs to 15 residues. The CDR3 nucleotides are TGTGCCAGCAGCCTACGGGAGTCCCTTCCCAATGAGCAGTTCTTC. Translated, it gives CASSLRESLPNEQFF.

The CDR3 nucleotides read TGTGCCAGCAGCGTGAACTCAGCGACCCAGGATACGCAGTATTTT. Translation gives CASSVNSATQDTQYF. The chain has TRBV9 and TRBJ2-3; D ambiguous. Trimming shortened V by 2 bases and J by 6 bases, and 16 bases separated the two germline ends. The CDR3 is 15 residues long. Germline V CDR1 and CDR2: SGDLS, YYNGEE.

The genes are TRBV20-1 and TRBJ2-1; tentative D call: TRBD1 (8 bases). Trimming took 5 bases from V and 9 from J, leaving 20 bases between them. This CDR3 is built from 14 residues. Germline CDR1 and CDR2: DFQATT and SNEGSKA (reference sequence). DNA of the CDR3: TGCAGTGCTCCCGGACAGGGAGGGTCTAGTGAGCAGTTCTTC. Amino acids: CSAPGQGGSSEQFF.

The chain carries TRBV20-1 and TRBJ2-7; D might be TRBD1 (5 bases). Germline V gives CDR1 DFQATT, CDR2 SNEGSKA (reference sequence). The CDR3 contains 14 residues. Trimming removed 4 bases at V and 2 bases at J, with 15 bases between. The CDR3 coding sequence is TGCAGTGCTACTTCAAACGGACAAACCTACGAGCAGTACTTC. It yields the protein CSATSNGQTYEQYF.

The V call is TRBV7-9, the J call TRBJ2-7; D gene ambiguous. The ends were cut back, 5 bases at V and 6 bases at J, with 20 bases in the middle. The CDR3 loop spans 15 amino acids. Germline CDR1 and CDR2: SEHNR and FQNEAQ (reference sequence). The CDR3 DNA follows: TGTGCCAGCAGCGAGTATGATTTGGGCCTCTCCGAGCAGTACTTC. Protein: CASSEYDLGLSEQYF.

The CDR3 DNA reads TGCAGTGCTAGAACCCCCGACAGGGGCTATGGCTACACCTTC. Its protein is CSARTPDRGYGYTF. The chain combines TRBV20-1 with TRBJ1-2, with 8 bases lining up with TRBD1. Germline V gene lookup returns CDR1 DFQATT and CDR2 SNEGSKA (reference sequence). The CDR3 sequence is 14 residues long. The V gene end was trimmed by 2 bases and the J gene end by 4 bases; junction bases not matched to a gene: 6.

This clonotype was seen more than once but under ten times. The chain carries TRBV20-1 and TRBJ2-1; D remains unclear. The germline CDR1 and CDR2 sequences are DFQATT and SNEGSKA (reference sequence). The CDR3 has 16 residues. Trimming cost V 0 bases and J 0 bases, with 12 bases left between them. The CDR3: CSARDWGRSSYNEQFF. For the CDR3, the DNA is TGCAGTGCTAGAGATTGGGGTAGAAGCTCCTACAATGAGCAGTTCTTC.

This sequence joins TRBV12-3 or TRBV12-4 and TRBJ1-1, with no clear D. The CDR3 length is 15 residues. V was pared by 6 bases and J by 1 base, with 15 bases between. CDR3 in DNA: TGTGCCAGCAGCCCCTTGTCGCGGGCGAACACTGAAGCTTTCTTT. This translates into CASSPLSRANTEAFF.

The gene calls are TRBV20-1 and TRBJ1-3; D is ambiguous. The CDR3 is made up of 13 amino acids. Germline V gene sequence: CDR1 DFQATT, CDR2 SNEGSKA (reference sequence). With 4 bases removed from V and 16 bases from J, the gap between germline ends came to 23 bases. CDR3 loop: CSAMYAYQDPLYF. The CDR3 DNA sequence: TGCAGTGCTATGTACGCCTACCAAGACCCTCTGTATTTT.

This clonotype has only one observation. This chain joins TRBV20-1 and TRBJ1-2; 8 bases align to TRBD1. There are 13 residues in the CDR3. Germline trimming cut 7 bases from V and 1 base from J; bases unmatched to any gene: 5. Germline lookup yields CDR1 DFQATT and CDR2 SNEGSKA (reference sequence). This CDR3 reads CSVQDRVNYGYTF. The CDR3 DNA follows: TGCAGTGTACAGGACAGGGTTAACTATGGCTACACCTTC.

DNA of the CDR3: TGTGCCAGCAGCCCCAGACAGGGAATGAACACTGAAGCTTTCTTT. It is translated as CASSPRQGMNTEAFF. This rearrangement joins TRBV9 to TRBJ1-1; 7 positions match TRBD1. Germline V gene sequence: CDR1 SGDLS, CDR2 YYNGEE. The CDR3 runs 15 residues. The V and J ends lost 4 bases and 0 bases, in that order; junction bases with no gene match: 6.

The J gene is TRBJ2-7, the V gene TRBV3-1; D not certain. This CDR3 is 11 amino acids long. The V and J ends lost 4 bases and 3 bases respectively, with 4 bases between them. Germline lookup yields CDR1 LGHDT and CDR2 YNNKEL (reference sequence). Here the CDR3 DNA reads TGTGCCAGCAGCCGTTACTACGAGCAGTACTTC. As protein: CASSRYYEQYF.

The count of this clonotype is one. The V call is TRBV6-1, the J call TRBJ1-1; D ambiguous. The V gene lost 6 bases and the J gene lost 2 bases, with 22 bases spanning the gap. The CDR3 runs to 17 residues. Germline CDR1 MNHNS, CDR2 SASEGT. The CDR3 spells CASSVPSLTIINTEAFF. In DNA, the CDR3 is TGTGCCAGCAGCGTACCTTCACTGACCATCATAAACACTGAAGCTTTCTTT.

This clonotype was counted a single time. The chain recombines TRBV20-1 with TRBJ2-7; D is perhaps TRBD2 (6 bases). The CDR3 consists of 14 residues. V lost 1 base and J lost 2, with 12 bases in between. Germline assignment: CDR1 DFQATT and CDR2 SNEGSKA (reference sequence). The CDR3 nucleotides are TGCAGTGCTAGAGGTGTAGCGGTTCCCTACGAGCAGTACTTC. Translating gives CSARGVAVPYEQYF.

The rearrangement uses TRBV1 and TRBJ2-3; the table's TRBD1 call for D was not verified on the DNA. TRBV1 is designated a pseudogene. The CDR3 covers 13 residues. Here the CDR3 DNA reads TGCACCAGCAGCCACCCCCTTGAGGCAGCGCAGTATTTT. Translation gives CTSSHPLEAAQYF.